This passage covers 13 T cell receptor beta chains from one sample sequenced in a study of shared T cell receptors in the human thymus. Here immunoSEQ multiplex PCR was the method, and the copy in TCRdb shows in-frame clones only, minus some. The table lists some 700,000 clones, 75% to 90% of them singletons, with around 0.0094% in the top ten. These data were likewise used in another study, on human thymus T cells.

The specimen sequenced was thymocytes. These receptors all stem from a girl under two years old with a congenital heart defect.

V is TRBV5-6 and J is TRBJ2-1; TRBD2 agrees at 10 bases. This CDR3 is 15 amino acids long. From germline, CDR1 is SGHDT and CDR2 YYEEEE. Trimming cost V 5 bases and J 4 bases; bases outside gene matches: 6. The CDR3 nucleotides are TGTGCCAGCAGTTCTACTAGCGGGATATACAATGAGCAGTTCTTC. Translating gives CASSSTSGIYNEQFF.

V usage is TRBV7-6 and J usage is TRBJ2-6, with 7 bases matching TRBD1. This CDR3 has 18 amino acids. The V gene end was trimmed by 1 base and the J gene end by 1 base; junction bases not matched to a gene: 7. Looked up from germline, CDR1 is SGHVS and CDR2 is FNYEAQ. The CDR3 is CASSLGDRAGSGANVLTF. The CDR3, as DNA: TGTGCCAGCAGCTTAGGAGACAGGGCCGGTTCTGGGGCCAACGTCCTGACTTTC.

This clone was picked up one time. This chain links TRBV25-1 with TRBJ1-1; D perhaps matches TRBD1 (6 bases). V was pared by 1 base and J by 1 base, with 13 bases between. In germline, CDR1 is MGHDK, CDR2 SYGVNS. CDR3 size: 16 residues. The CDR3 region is CASSEWSTGRNTEAFF. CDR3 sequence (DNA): TGTGCCAGCAGTGAATGGAGTACAGGGAGGAACACTGAAGCTTTCTTT.

The CDR3 reads CASSGSPRAGTSTDTQYF. The CDR3 nucleotides read TGTGCCAGCAGCGGTTCCCCCCGAGCGGGGACTAGCACAGATACGCAGTATTTT. V usage is TRBV9 and J usage is TRBJ2-3; 7 nucleotides align to TRBD2. CDR3 length: 18 amino acids. Looked up from germline, CDR1 is SGDLS and CDR2 is YYNGEE. V lost 3 bases to trimming and J lost 0 bases; unmatched junction nucleotides: 13.

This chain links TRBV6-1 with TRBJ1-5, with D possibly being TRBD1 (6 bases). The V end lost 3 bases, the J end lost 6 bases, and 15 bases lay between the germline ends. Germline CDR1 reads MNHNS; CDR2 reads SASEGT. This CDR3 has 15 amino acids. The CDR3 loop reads CASSDGPGHFQPQHF. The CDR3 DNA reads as TGTGCCAGCAGTGATGGACCGGGACATTTTCAGCCCCAGCATTTT.

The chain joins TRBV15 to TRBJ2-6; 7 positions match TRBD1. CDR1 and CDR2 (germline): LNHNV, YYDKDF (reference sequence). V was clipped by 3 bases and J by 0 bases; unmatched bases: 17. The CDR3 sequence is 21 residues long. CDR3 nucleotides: TGTGCCACCAGCAGCCCAAGGTGGGACAGAAGTCTTCTCTCTGGGGCCAACGTCCTGACTTTC. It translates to CATSSPRWDRSLLSGANVLTF.

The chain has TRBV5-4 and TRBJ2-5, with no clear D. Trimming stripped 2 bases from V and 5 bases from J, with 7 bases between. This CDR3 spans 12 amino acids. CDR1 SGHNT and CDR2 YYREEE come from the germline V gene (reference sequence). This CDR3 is CASSFYRETQYF. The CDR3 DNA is TGTGCCAGCAGCTTCTATCGGGAGACCCAGTACTTC.

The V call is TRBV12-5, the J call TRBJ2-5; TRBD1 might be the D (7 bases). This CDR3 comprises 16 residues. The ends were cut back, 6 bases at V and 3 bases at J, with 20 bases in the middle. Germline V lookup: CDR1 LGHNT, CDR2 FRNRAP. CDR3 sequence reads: CASGDERGTVKETQYF. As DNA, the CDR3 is TGTGCTAGTGGCGATGAACGCGGGACAGTGAAAGAGACCCAGTACTTC.

CDR3 sequence reads: CASSFQGPAGELFF. DNA for the CDR3: TGCGCCAGCAGCTTTCAGGGTCCGGCCGGGGAGCTGTTTTTT. The gene calls are TRBV5-1 and TRBJ2-2, with a weak D call TRBD1 (5 bases). V lost 2 bases and J 6 bases, leaving 11 bases between the germline ends. Per germline, CDR1 SGHRS and CDR2 YFSETQ. The CDR3 runs to 14 residues. The whole variable domain, remainder taken from reference TRBV5-1 and TRBJ2-2, is KAGVTQTPRYLIKTRGQQVTLSCSPISGHRSVSWYQQTPGQGLQFLFEYFSETQRNKGNFPGRFSGRQFSNSRSEMNVSTLELGDSALYLCASSFQGPAGELFFGEGSRLTVL.

CDR3 protein: CASAKPTGYGYTF. CDR3 sequence (DNA): TGTGCCAGCGCCAAGCCAACAGGGTATGGCTACACCTTC. The rearrangement uses TRBV9 and TRBJ1-2; D might be TRBD1 (6 bases). Trimming pared 7 bases from V and 5 bases from J, leaving 15 bases between. The CDR3 sequence is 13 residues long. Germline CDR1 SGDLS, CDR2 YYNGEE.

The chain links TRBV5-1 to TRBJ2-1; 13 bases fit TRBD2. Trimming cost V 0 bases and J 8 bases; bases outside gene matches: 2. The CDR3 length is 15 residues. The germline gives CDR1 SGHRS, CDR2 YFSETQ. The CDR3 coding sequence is TGCGCCAGCAGCTTGGCAGGACTAGCGGGGGATGAGCAGTTCTTC. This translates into CASSLAGLAGDEQFF.

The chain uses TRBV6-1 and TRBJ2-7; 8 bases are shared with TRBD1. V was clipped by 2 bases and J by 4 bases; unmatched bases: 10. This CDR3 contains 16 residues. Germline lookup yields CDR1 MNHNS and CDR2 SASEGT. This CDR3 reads CASSESRRDRSYEQYF. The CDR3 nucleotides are TGTGCCAGCAGTGAATCTCGGCGGGACAGGTCTTACGAGCAGTACTTC.

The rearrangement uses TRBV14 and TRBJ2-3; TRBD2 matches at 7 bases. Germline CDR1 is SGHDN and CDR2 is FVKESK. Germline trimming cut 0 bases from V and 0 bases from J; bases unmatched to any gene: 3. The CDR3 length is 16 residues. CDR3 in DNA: TGTGCCAGCAGCCAAGAGGGAGCGGGGAGCACAGATACGCAGTATTTT. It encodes CASSQEGAGSTDTQYF.